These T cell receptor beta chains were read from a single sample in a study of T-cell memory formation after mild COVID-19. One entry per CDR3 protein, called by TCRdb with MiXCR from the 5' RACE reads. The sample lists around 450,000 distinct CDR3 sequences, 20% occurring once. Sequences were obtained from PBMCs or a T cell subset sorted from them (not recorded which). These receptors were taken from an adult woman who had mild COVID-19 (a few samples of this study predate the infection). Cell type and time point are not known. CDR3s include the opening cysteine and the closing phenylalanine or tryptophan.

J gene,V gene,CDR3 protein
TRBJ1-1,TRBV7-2,CASSRGAPTEAFF
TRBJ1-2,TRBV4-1,CASSHIDHYGYTF
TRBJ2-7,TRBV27,CASSLSYSSYEQYF
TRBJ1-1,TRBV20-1,CSAQGVATEAFF
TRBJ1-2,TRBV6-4,CASSPTGTGAGYTF
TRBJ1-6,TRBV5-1,CASSPKDGSPLHF
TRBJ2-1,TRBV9,CASSVEGLAGNEQFF
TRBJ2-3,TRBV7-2,CASSLSFGGTDTQYF
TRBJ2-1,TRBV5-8,CASSDKLAGDGNEQFF
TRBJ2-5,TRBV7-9,CASSPKGSRVETQYF
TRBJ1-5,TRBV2,CASREDQPQHF
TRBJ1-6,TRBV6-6,CASSYSGLNSPLHF
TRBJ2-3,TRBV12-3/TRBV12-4,CASSPPGPRTPDTQYF